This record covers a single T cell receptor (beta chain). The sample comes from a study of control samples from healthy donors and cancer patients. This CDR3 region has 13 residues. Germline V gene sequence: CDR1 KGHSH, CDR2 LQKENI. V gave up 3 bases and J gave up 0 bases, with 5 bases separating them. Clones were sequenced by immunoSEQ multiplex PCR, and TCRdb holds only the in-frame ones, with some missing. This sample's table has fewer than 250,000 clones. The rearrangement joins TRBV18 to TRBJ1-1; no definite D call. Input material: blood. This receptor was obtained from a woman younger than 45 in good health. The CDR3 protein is CASSPTVNTEAFF. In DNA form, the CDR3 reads TGTGCCAGCTCACCCACGGTGAACACTGAAGCTTTCTTT. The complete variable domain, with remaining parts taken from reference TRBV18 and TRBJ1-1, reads NAGVMQNPRHLVRRRGQEARLRCSPMKGHSHVYWYRQLPEEGLKFMVYLQKENIIDESGMPKERFSAEFPKEGPSILRIQQVVRGDSAAYFCASSPTVNTEAFFGQGTRLTVV.